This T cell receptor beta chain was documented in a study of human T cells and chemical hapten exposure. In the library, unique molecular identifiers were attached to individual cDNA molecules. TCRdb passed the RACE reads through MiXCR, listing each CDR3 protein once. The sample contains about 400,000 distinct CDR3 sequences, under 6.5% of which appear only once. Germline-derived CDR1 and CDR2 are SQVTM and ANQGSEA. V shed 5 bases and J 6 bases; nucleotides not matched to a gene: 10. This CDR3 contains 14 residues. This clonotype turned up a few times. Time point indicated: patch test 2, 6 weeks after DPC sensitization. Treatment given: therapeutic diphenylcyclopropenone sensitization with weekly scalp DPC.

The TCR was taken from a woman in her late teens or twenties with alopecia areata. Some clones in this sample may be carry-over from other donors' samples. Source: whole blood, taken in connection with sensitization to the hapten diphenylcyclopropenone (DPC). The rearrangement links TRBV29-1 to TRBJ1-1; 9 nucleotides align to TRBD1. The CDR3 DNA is TGCAGCGTTCGAATAGGTACAGGGGGCCCTGAAGCTTTCTTT. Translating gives CSVRIGTGGPEAFF.